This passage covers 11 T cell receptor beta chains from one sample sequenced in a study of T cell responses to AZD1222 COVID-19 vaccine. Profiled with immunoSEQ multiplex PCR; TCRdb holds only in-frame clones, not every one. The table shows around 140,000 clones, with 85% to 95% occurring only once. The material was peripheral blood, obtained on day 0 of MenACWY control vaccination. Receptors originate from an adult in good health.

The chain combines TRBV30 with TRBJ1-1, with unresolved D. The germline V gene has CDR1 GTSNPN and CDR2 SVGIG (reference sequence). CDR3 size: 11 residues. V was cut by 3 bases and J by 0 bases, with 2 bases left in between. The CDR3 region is CAWRMNTEAFF. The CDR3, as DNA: TGTGCCTGGAGAATGAACACTGAAGCTTTCTTT. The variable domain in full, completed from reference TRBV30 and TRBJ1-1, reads SQTIHQWPATLVQPVGSPLSLECTVEGTSNPNLYWYRQAAGRGLQLLFYSVGIGQISSEVPQNLSASRPQDRQFILSSKKLLLSDSGFYLCAWRMNTEAFFGQGTRLTVV.

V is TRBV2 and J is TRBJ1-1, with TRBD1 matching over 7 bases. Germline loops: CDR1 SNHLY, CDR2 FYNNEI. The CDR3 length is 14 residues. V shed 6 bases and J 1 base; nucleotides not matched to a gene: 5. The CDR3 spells CASSVQGTNTEAFF. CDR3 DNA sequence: TGTGCCAGCAGCGTACAGGGGACGAACACTGAAGCTTTCTTT.

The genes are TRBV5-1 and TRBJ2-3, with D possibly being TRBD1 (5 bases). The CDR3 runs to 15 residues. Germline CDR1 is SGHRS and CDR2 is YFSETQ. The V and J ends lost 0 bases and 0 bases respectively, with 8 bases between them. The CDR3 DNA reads TGCGCCAGCAGCTTGGAAGGGGCTAGCACAGATACGCAGTATTTT. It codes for CASSLEGASTDTQYF.

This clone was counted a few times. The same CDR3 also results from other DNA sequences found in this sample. For the CDR3, the DNA is TGTGCCAGCAGCGTAGCTGGGATGAACACTGAAGCTTTCTTT. Translated: CASSVAGMNTEAFF. The chain uses TRBV9 and TRBJ1-1; D is unresolved. This CDR3 is built from 14 residues. The V end lost 0 bases, the J end lost 0 bases, and 6 bases lay between the germline ends. The germline V gene has CDR1 SGDLS and CDR2 YYNGEE.

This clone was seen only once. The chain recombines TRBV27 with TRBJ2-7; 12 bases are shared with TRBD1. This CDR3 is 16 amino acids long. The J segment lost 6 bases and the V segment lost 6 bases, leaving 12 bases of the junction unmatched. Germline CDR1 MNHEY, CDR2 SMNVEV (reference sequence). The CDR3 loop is CASRSLLGQGAGEQYF. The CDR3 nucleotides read TGTGCCAGCAGATCCCTTTTGGGACAGGGGGCGGGCGAGCAGTACTTC.

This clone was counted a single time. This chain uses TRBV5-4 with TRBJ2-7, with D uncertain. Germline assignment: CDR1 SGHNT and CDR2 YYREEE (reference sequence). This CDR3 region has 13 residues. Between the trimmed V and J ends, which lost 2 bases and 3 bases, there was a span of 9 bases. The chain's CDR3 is CASSFDTIYEQYF. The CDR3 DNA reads TGTGCCAGCAGCTTTGACACAATCTACGAGCAGTACTTC.

CDR3 in amino acids: CASSYAPPTSQFF. CDR3 DNA sequence: TGTGCCAGCAGTTATGCGCCCCCCACATCGCAGTTCTTC. The chain uses TRBV27 and TRBJ2-1; D ambiguous. Germline assignment: CDR1 MNHEY and CDR2 SMNVEV (reference sequence). V lost 4 bases and J lost 12, with 16 bases in between. This CDR3 region has 13 residues.

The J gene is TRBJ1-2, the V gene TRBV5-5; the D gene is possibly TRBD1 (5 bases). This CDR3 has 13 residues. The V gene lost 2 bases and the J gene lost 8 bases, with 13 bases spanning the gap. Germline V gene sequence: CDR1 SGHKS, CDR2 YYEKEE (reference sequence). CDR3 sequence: CASSFKEAGGYTF. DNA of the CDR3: TGTGCCAGCAGCTTCAAGGAGGCAGGGGGCTACACCTTC.

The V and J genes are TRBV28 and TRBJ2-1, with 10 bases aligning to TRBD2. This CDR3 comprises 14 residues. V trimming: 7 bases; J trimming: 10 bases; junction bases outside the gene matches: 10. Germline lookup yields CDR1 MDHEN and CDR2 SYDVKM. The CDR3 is CASTPSGRFEEQFF. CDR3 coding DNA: TGTGCCAGCACCCCTAGCGGGAGATTTGAGGAGCAGTTCTTC.

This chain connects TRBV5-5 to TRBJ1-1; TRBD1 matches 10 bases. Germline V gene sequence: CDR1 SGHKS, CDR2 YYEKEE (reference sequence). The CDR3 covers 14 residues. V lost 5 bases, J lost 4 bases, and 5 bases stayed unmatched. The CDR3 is CASRGQGSRTEAFF. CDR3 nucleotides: TGTGCCAGCAGGGGACAGGGGTCGCGCACTGAAGCTTTCTTT.

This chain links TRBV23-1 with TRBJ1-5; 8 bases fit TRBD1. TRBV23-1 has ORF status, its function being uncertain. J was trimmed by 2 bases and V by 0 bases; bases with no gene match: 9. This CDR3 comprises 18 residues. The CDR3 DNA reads TGCGCCAGCAGTCAATCAAAAGGAGGGACAGGCGGCAATCAGCCCCAGCATTTT. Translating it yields CASSQSKGGTGGNQPQHF.